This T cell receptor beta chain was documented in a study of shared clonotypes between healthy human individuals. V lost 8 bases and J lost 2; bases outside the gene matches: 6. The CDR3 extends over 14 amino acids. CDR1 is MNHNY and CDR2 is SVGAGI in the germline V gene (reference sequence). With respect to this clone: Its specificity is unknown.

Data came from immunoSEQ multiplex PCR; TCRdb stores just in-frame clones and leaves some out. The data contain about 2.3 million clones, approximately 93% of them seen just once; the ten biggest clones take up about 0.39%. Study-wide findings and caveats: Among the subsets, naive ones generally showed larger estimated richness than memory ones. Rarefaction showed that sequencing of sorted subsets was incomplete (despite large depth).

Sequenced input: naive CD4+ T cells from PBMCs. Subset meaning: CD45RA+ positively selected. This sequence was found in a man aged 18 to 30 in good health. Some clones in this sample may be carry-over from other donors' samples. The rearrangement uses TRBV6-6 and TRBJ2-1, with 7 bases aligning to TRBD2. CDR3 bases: TGTGCCAGCGCCCTGAGCGGGACCTACAATGAGCAGTTCTTC. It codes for CASALSGTYNEQFF.